This TCR beta chain was retrieved from a study of T cell changes during pregnancy in multiple sclerosis. Produced via immunoSEQ multiplex PCR; TCRdb's table is partial and in-frame only. The table records tens of thousands of clones, approximately 89% of them present only once. The germline V gene encodes CDR1 MNHEY and CDR2 SMNVEV (reference sequence). The CDR3 runs to 13 residues. With 10 bases clipped from V and 7 bases from J, the junction kept 5 bases outside the gene matches. The sample here was peripheral blood, taken in the second trimester of pregnancy. This rearrangement joins TRBV27 to TRBJ2-2; 11 bases line up with TRBD1. This sequence originates from a female donor with multiple sclerosis, enrolled in a pregnancy study. CDR3 nucleotides: TGTGCCACCCGGACAGGGGGCTTCGGGGAGCTGTTTTTT. It specifies CATRTGGFGELFF.